The sequence of this T cell receptor beta chain was determined in a study of T cells after yellow fever vaccination. Study-wide points: The secondary response was weaker, and its peak arrived faster, on day 5 versus 15. Post-booster repertoires again held most primary-vaccination clones (roughly 95% CD4, about 90% CD8). Few clonotypes appeared in both CD4 and CD8 compartments.

Regarding this clonotype: No antigen is known for it.

The TCR cDNA carried a universal primer site and UMIs from 5'RACE template switching. TCRdb passed the 5' RACE reads through MiXCR, listing each CDR3 protein once. This sample has hundreds of thousands of distinct CDR3 sequences, with just over 20% found just once. The CDR3 is 15 amino acids. The germline gives CDR1 SGHAT, CDR2 FQNNGV. The V gene lost 1 base and the J gene lost 5 bases, with 14 bases spanning the gap. The clonotype originates from a young man who received the YFV17D yellow fever vaccine. The input for sequencing was PBMCs, taken less than 25 days after the first yellow fever vaccination. This chain uses TRBV11-2 with TRBJ2-5; D call uncertain. This CDR3 reads CASSLVGLVGETQYF. In DNA form, the CDR3 reads TGTGCCAGCAGCTTAGTCGGCCTCGTCGGGGAGACCCAGTACTTC.